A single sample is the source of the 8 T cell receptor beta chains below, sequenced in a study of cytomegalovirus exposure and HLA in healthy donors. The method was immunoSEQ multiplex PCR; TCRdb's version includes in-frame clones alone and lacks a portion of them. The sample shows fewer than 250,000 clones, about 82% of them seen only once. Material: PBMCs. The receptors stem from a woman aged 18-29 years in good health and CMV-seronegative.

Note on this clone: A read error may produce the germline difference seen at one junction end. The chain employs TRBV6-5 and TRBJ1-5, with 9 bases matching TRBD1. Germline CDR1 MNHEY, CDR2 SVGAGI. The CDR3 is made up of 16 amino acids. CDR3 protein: CASIYGTGYSNQPQHF. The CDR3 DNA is TGTGCCAGCATTTACGGGACAGGGTATAGCAATCAGCCCCAGCATTTT.

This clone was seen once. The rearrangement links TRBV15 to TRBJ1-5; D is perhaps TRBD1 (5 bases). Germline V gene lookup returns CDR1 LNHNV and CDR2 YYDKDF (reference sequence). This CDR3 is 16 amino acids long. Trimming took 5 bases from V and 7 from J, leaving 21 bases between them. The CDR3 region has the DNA TGTGCCACCAGCGCGCACCTTGACCGACGGGGGCAGCCCCAGCATTTT. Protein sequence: CATSAHLDRRGQPQHF.

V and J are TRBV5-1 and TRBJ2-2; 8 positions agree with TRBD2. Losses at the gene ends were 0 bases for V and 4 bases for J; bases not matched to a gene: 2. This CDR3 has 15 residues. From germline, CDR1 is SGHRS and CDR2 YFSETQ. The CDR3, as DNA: TGCGCCAGCAGCTTGGTCCTAGCGGGCACCGGGGAGCTGTTTTTT. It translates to CASSLVLAGTGELFF.

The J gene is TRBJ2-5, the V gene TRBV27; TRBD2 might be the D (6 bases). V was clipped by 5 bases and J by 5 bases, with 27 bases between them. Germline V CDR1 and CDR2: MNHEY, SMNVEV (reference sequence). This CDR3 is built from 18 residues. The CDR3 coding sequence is TGTGCCAGCAGTCCCCCCGGGACGGAGGGAACGGTCTTGGAGACCCAGTACTTC. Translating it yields CASSPPGTEGTVLETQYF.

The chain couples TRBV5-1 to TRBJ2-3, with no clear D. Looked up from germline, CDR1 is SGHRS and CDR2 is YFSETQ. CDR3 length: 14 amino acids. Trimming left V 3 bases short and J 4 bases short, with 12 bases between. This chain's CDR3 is CASSYRPQSDTQYF. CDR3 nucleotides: TGCGCCAGCAGCTACCGTCCTCAGTCAGATACGCAGTATTTT.

For the CDR3, the DNA is TGTGCCAGCAAAGGAGCCGCGGACTCAGAGACCCAGTACTTC. Amino acids: CASKGAADSETQYF. The chain couples TRBV5-4 to TRBJ2-5, with TRBD2 as a possible D gene (5 bases). V was clipped by 6 bases and J by 4 bases, with 16 bases between them. The CDR3 is 14 residues long. The germline V gene has CDR1 SGHNT and CDR2 YYREEE (reference sequence).

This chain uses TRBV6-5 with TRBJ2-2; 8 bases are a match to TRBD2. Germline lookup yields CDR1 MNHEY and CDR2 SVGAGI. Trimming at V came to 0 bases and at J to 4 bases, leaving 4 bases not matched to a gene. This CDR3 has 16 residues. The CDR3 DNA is TGTGCCAGCAGTTACTCGGCGGGGGGCCGCACCGGGGAGCTGTTTTTT. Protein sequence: CASSYSAGGRTGELFF.

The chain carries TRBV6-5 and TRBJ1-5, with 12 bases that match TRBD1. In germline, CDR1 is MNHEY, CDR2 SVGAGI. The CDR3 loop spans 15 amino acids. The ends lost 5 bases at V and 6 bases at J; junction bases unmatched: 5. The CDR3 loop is CASSTGQGAGQPQHF. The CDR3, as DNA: TGTGCCAGCAGTACGGGACAGGGGGCCGGTCAGCCCCAGCATTTT.